Listed below are T cell receptor beta chains from one sample, sequenced in a study of T cells in Graves' hyperthyroidism and ophthalmopathy. TCRdb processed the multiplex PCR reads anew with MiXCR; each CDR3 protein has one entry. The sample consists of 250,000 or so distinct CDR3 sequences, nearly 15% of them appearing once. Material: blood. All receptors come from a woman aged 45-59 years with Graves' hyperthyroidism that later progressed to Graves' ophthalmopathy. The CDR3 runs from the conserved cysteine through the conserved F or W. A D gene is named only where the DNA matches it firmly. Only part of the rows carry a size: once, few, many, or a class if the clone is expanded.

j_call clone_size v_call d_call cdr3_nt cdr3_aa
TRBJ2-1 many TRBV5-1 TRBD2 TGCGCCAGCAGCTTTGCCGGACTAGCGGGAGTGTACAATGAGCAGTTCTTC CASSFAGLAGVYNEQFF
TRBJ1-5 many TRBV6-1 . TGTGCCGCCGCCTCGAGGAGCAATCAGCCCCAGCATTTT CAAASRSNQPQHF
TRBJ2-1 . TRBV20-1 TRBD2 TGCAGTGCCGGCGGTGGTAGCGGGAGCGATGAGCAGTTCTTC CSAGGGSGSDEQFF
TRBJ2-3 few TRBV24-1 . TGTACCACCAGTGATTTGCCAGACACAGATACGCAGTATTTT CTTSDLPDTDTQYF
TRBJ2-1 many TRBV5-1 TRBD1 TGCGCCAGCAGCTCCGGTCCAGGGGGCAATGAGCAGTTCTTC CASSSGPGGNEQFF
TRBJ2-7 many TRBV10-3 TRBD1 TGTGCCATCAGTGCCCCTGAGGACAGGGGAGAAACCTACGAGCAGTACTTC CAISAPEDRGETYEQYF
TRBJ1-2 many TRBV11-2 . TGTGCCAGCAGCCCCCCCGGGGCCCTCCGAAACTATGGCTACACCTTC CASSPPGALRNYGYTF
TRBJ2-3 many TRBV7-9 . TGTGCCAGCACCCAACCCGGGGGTTCTCCCGCAGATACGCAGTATTTT CASTQPGGSPADTQYF
TRBJ2-2 . TRBV25-1 . TGTGCCAGCAGTGAAGAGAATGGTTGGGGGGAGCTGCTTTTT CASSEENGWGELLF
TRBJ2-1 few TRBV5-5 . TGTGCCAGCAGCTTGGGCGCGTTCAGTAGTGAGCAGTTCTTC CASSLGAFSSEQFF
TRBJ2-3 many TRBV20-1 TRBD2 TGCAGTGCTTGGACTAGCGGGGCTAGCACAGATACGCAGTATTTT CSAWTSGASTDTQYF
TRBJ2-5 . TRBV24-1 TRBD1 TGTGCCACCAGTGCGCCGGGACAGGGAGAAGAGACCCAGTACTTC CATSAPGQGEETQYF
TRBJ2-7 few TRBV14 . TGTGCCAGCAGCCGCACAGGGGACTTCTACGAGCAGTACTTC CASSRTGDFYEQYF
TRBJ2-1 many TRBV20-1 TRBD2 TGCAGTGCCGCTCGGCTAGCGGGTAGGGCTTACAATGAGCAGTTCTTC CSAARLAGRAYNEQFF
TRBJ2-5 many TRBV3-1 TRBD2 TGTGCCAGCAGCCAATCGACTAGCTACCAAGAGACCCAGTACTTC CASSQSTSYQETQYF
TRBJ2-5 few TRBV7-2 . TGTGCCAGCAGCTTAGAAGGTCGAGTAGAGACCCAGTACTTC CASSLEGRVETQYF
TRBJ2-3 many TRBV7-9 TRBD1 TGTGCCAGCAGCGACGGACAGGGCGGAGATACGCAGTATTTT CASSDGQGGDTQYF
TRBJ2-7 . TRBV30 . TGTGCCTGGATTGACGGGACACCGCCCTACGAGCAGTACTTC CAWIDGTPPYEQYF
TRBJ2-1 many TRBV12-3/TRBV12-4 . TGTGCCAGCAGTACAGCCGGGGGTCGGAACTACAATGAGCAGTTCTTC CASSTAGGRNYNEQFF
TRBJ2-7 many TRBV12-3/TRBV12-4 . TGTGCCAGCAGCCCACTGATGGGTAGCCCCTACGAGCAGTACTTC CASSPLMGSPYEQYF
TRBJ2-7 many TRBV3-1 . TGTGCCAGCAGCCAAGATTTGAACCTAGCTTCCTACGAGCAGTACTTC CASSQDLNLASYEQYF
TRBJ1-2 . TRBV20-1 . TGCAGTGCTAGAGACAGGGCCTTCGACTACACCTTC CSARDRAFDYTF
TRBJ2-3 . TRBV5-5 TRBD2 TGTGCCAGCAGCCCTCTAGGGCTAGCGGGCGCACATACGCAGTATTTT CASSPLGLAGAHTQYF
TRBJ2-1 once TRBV19 . TGTGCCAGTACCGCCGCTGGGGCTTCCTACGAGCAGTTCTTC CASTAAGASYEQFF
TRBJ2-3 many TRBV18 . TGTGCCAGCTCACCGCTGAGCGGCACAGATACGCAGTATTTT CASSPLSGTDTQYF
TRBJ1-3 few TRBV7-9 . TGTGCCAGCAGCTTATTCCTGATTGGAAACACCATATATTTT CASSLFLIGNTIYF
TRBJ1-2 few TRBV18 . TGTGCCAGCTCATTCCCTGGGGGCTTTGGCTACACCTTC CASSFPGGFGYTF
TRBJ2-7 many TRBV20-1 TRBD2 TGCAGTGCTAGCCCCGGGACTAGCGACTACGAGCAGTACTTC CSASPGTSDYEQYF
TRBJ1-3 . TRBV11-2 TRBD1 TGTGCCAGCAGCTCCACCAGGGGGCCTGGAAACACCATATATTTT CASSSTRGPGNTIYF
TRBJ2-3 many TRBV10-3 TRBD2 TGTGCCATCAGTGAAAAAGCGGGAGCGATGACAGATACGCAGTATTTT CAISEKAGAMTDTQYF
TRBJ1-1 many TRBV10-3 TRBD1 TGTGCCACTCAGGACAGGGGGCTAAATGAAGCTTTCTTT CATQDRGLNEAFF
TRBJ2-3 many TRBV5-1 TRBD2 TGCGCCAGCAGCTGGGGGACTAGCGGCACAGATACGCAGTATTTT CASSWGTSGTDTQYF
TRBJ1-2 . TRBV19 TRBD1 TGTGCCAGTAGTGTCCGGGACAGAGACCTCCACACCTTC CASSVRDRDLHTF
TRBJ2-7 many TRBV5-6 TRBD2 TGTGCCAGCAGCTACCTTAGCGGGAGCTCCTACGAGCAGTACTTC CASSYLSGSSYEQYF
TRBJ2-5 many TRBV7-8 TRBD2 TGTGCCAGCAGCTTGACTTTAGCGGGAGGGCCCGAGACCCAGTACTTC CASSLTLAGGPETQYF
TRBJ2-3 many TRBV13 TRBD2 TGTGCCAGGGGCGGGAGGCCGAATAGCACAGATACGCAGTATTTT CARGGRPNSTDTQYF
TRBJ2-7 . TRBV11-2 . TGTGCCAGCAGCTCAACAGGACAGCCCGCCTACGAGCAGTACTTC CASSSTGQPAYEQYF